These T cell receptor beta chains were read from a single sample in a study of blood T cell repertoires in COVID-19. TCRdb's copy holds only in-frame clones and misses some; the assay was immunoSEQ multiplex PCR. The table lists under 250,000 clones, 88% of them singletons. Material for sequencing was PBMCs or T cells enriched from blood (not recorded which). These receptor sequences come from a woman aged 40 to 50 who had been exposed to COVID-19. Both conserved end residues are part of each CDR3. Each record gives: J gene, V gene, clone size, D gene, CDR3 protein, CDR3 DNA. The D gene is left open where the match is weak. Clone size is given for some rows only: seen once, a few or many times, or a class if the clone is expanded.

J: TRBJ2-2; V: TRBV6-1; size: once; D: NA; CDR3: CASSETGNTGELFF; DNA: TGTGCCAGCAGTGAAACTGGGAACACCGGGGAGCTGTTTTTT
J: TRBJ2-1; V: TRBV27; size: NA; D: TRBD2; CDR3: CASSFSAGASYNEQFF; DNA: TGTGCCAGCAGTTTTTCAGCGGGGGCCTCTTACAATGAGCAGTTCTTC
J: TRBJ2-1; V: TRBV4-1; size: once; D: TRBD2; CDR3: CASSQEGGAYNEQFF; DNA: TGCGCCAGCAGCCAAGAGGGAGGGGCATACAATGAGCAGTTCTTC
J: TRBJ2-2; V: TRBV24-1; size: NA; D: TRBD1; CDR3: CATSDSTGVNTGELFF; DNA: TGTGCCACCAGTGACTCGACAGGGGTAAACACCGGGGAGCTGTTTTTT
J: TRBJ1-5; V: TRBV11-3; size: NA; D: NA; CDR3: CASSLDRNQPQHF; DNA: TGTGCCAGCAGCTTAGACAGAAATCAGCCCCAGCATTTT
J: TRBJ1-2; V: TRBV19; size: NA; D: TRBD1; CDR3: CASSISPGGNYGYTF; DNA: TGTGCCAGTAGTATCTCCCCAGGGGGTAACTATGGCTACACCTTC
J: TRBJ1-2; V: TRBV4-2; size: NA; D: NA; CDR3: CASSQEGGARYGYTF; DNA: TGTGCCAGCAGCCAAGAGGGAGGGGCGAGATATGGCTACACCTTC
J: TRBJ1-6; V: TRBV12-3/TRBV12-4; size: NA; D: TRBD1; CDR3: CASTRFLGQSPHF; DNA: TGTGCCAGCACACGCTTCCTGGGACAGTCCCCCCACTTT
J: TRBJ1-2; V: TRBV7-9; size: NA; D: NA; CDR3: CASSQNTGSGGYTF; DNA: TGTGCCAGCAGCCAAAACACAGGGTCAGGGGGCTACACCTTC
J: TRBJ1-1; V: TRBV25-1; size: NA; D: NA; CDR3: CASSAYSRGGEAFF; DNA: TGTGCCAGCAGTGCTTACAGCCGAGGGGGTGAAGCTTTCTTT
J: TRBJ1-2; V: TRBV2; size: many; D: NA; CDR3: CASSEKGEGYGYTF; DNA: TGTGCCAGCAGTGAAAAGGGTGAGGGCTATGGCTACACCTTC
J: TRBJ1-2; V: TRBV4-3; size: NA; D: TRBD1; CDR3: CASSPRDSNFYGYTF; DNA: TGCGCCAGCAGCCCAAGGGACAGTAATTTCTATGGCTACACCTTC
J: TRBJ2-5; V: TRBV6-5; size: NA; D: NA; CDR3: CASMRGFRETQYF; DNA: TGTGCCAGCATGCGGGGATTCCGAGAGACCCAGTACTTC
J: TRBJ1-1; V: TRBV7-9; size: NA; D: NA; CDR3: CASSFGGNTEAFF; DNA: TGTGCCAGCAGCTTCGGGGGAAATACTGAAGCTTTCTTT
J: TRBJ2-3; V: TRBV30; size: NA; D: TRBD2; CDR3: CAWSKRGYPDTQYF; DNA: TGTGCCTGGTCAAAGCGGGGCTACCCAGATACGCAGTATTTT
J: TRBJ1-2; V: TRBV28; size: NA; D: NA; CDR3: CASSLTGILRGTRYGYTF; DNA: TGTGCCAGCAGTTTAACGGGGATTCTCAGGGGCACCCGCTATGGCTACACCTTC
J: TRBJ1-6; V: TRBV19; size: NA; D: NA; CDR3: CASHKSSYNSPLHF; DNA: TGTGCCAGCCATAAGAGCTCCTATAATTCACCCCTCCACTTT
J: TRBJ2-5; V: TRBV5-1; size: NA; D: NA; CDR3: CASSQGWLGGGGETQYF; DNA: TGCGCCAGCAGCCAGGGTTGGCTAGGAGGGGGCGGAGAGACCCAGTACTTC
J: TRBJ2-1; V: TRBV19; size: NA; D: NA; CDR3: CASSNQGRQAINNEQFF; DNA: TGTGCCAGTAGTAACCAGGGGAGACAGGCCATTAACAATGAGCAGTTCTTC
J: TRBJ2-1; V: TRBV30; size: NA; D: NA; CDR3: CAWSGGGAYNEQFF; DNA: TGTGCCTGGAGTGGTGGGGGCGCATACAATGAGCAGTTCTTC
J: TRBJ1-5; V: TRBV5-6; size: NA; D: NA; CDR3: CASSFQFTNNQPQHF; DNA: TGTGCCAGCAGCTTTCAGTTTACTAACAATCAGCCCCAGCATTTT
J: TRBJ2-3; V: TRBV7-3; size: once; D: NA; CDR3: CASSLGGLGGTDTQYF; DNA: TGTGCCAGCAGCTTAGGTGGTCTAGGCGGGACAGATACGCAGTATTTT
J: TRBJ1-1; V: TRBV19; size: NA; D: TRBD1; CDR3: CASSIADRASSYAFF; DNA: TGTGCCAGTAGTATTGCGGACAGGGCCTCATCGTATGCTTTCTTT
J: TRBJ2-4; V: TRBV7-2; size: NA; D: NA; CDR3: CASSLALPLTESIQYF; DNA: TGTGCCAGCAGCTTAGCTCTACCATTGACGGAGTCTATTCAGTACTTC
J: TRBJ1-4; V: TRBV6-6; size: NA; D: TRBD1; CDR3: CASRQGKNEKLFF; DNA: TGTGCCAGCAGACAGGGGAAGAATGAAAAACTGTTTTTT
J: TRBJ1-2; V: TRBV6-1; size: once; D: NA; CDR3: CASSEVGRPRTF; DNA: TGTGCCAGCAGTGAGGTCGGCAGGCCCCGCACCTTC
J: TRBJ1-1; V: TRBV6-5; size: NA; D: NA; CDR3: CASSYSPFLGAGLAFF; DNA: TGTGCCAGCAGTTACTCTCCCTTTTTGGGGGCAGGTTTAGCTTTCTTT
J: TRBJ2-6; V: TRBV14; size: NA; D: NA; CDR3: CASSQDRRVPNVLTF; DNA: TGTGCCAGCAGCCAAGACCGCAGGGTGCCCAACGTCCTGACTTTC
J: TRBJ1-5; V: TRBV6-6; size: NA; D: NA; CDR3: CASSSDFYAYNQPQHF; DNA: TGTGCCAGCAGTTCGGACTTTTATGCCTACAATCAGCCCCAGCATTTT